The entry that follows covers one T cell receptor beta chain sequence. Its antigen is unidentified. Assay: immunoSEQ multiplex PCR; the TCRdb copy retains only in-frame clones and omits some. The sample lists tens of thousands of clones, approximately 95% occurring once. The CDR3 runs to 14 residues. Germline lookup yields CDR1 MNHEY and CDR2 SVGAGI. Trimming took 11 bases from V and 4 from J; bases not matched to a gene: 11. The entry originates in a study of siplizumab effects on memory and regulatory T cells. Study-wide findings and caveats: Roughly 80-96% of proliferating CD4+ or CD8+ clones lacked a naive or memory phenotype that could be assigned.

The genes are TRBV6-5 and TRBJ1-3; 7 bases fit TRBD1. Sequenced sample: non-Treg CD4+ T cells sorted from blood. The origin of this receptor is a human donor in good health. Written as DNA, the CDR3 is TGTGCCTGCGGGAGGGGGCAATCAGGAAACACCATATATTTT. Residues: CACGRGQSGNTIYF.